This T cell receptor beta chain was identified in a study of T cell responses to AZD1222 COVID-19 vaccine. CDR1 and CDR2 from the germline V gene are SGHNT and YENEEA. The trim removed 5 bases at V and 9 bases at J, leaving 9 bases unmatched. CDR3 length equals 14 residues. Using immunoSEQ multiplex PCR, the repertoire was profiled, and TCRdb retains in-frame clones only, with some absent. Here the sample spans under 150,000 clones, under 95% being singletons. The chain combines TRBV11-3 with TRBJ2-2; 7 nucleotides line up with TRBD1. The sample here was peripheral blood, taken on day 0 of AZD1222 vaccination. This receptor was obtained from an adult in good health. CDR3 loop: CASSRDSQDRELFF. CDR3 nucleotide sequence: TGTGCCAGCAGCCGGGACAGCCAGGACCGGGAGCTGTTTTTT.